This T cell receptor beta chain was captured in a study of cytomegalovirus exposure and HLA in healthy donors. Germline loops: CDR1 SGHDT, CDR2 YYEEEE. V shed 3 bases, J shed 6 bases, and the junction held 6 bases outside the gene matches. The CDR3 contains 15 residues. PCR used 60 Vbeta primers and 13 Jbeta primers. The method was immunoSEQ multiplex PCR; TCRdb's version includes in-frame clones alone and lacks a portion of them. This table has 150,000 or so clones, 70% to 80% appearing once. This TCR was sampled from a woman aged 40 to 50 in good health and CMV-seronegative. The gene calls are TRBV5-6 and TRBJ2-2, with 9 bases matching TRBD2. Sequenced: PBMCs. CDR3 nucleotide sequence: TGTGCCAGCAGCTCGGGACTAGCTCGGGCCGGGGAGCTGTTTTTT. It translates to CASSSGLARAGELFF.